Listed below are T cell receptor beta chains from one sample, sequenced in a study of blood T cell repertoires in COVID-19. This table comes from immunoSEQ multiplex PCR, and its TCRdb copy is limited to in-frame clones, with some not included. Here the sample spans roughly 190,000 clones, roughly 83% being singletons. The sequencing sample was made of PBMCs or T cells enriched from blood (not recorded which). The origin of the receptors is a woman in her twenties or thirties who had recovered from COVID-19. The CDR3 runs from the conserved cysteine through the conserved F or W. Fields, in order: D gene, clone size, J gene, V gene, CDR3 protein, CDR3 DNA. The D gene is left open where the match is weak. Size is omitted from some rows. Given values are once, few, many or a class for expanded clones.

D gene: TRBD1
clone size: NA
J gene: TRBJ1-6
V gene: TRBV5-6
CDR3 protein: CASSPRTGGDSPLHF
CDR3 DNA: TGTGCCAGCAGCCCACGGACAGGGGGGGATTCACCCCTCCACTTT

D gene: TRBD1
clone size: NA
J gene: TRBJ1-5
V gene: TRBV13
CDR3 protein: CASSLGQGKQPQHF
CDR3 DNA: TGTGCCAGCAGCTTAGGACAGGGGAAACAGCCCCAGCATTTT

D gene: NA
clone size: NA
J gene: TRBJ2-7
V gene: TRBV7-5
CDR3 protein: CARSNWDLTYEQYF
CDR3 DNA: TGTGCCAGAAGCAACTGGGACTTAACCTACGAGCAGTACTTC

D gene: TRBD1
clone size: NA
J gene: TRBJ2-7
V gene: TRBV9
CDR3 protein: CASSAQTGGFYEQYF
CDR3 DNA: TGTGCCAGCAGCGCACAGACAGGGGGGTTTTACGAGCAGTACTTC

D gene: TRBD1
clone size: NA
J gene: TRBJ2-3
V gene: TRBV28
CDR3 protein: CASSFGQGVMSDTQYF
CDR3 DNA: TGTGCCAGCAGTTTCGGACAGGGGGTGATGTCAGATACACAGTATTTT

D gene: TRBD2
clone size: once
J gene: TRBJ2-3
V gene: TRBV4-1
CDR3 protein: CASSYSGGGTDTQYF
CDR3 DNA: TGCGCCAGCAGCTACAGCGGGGGAGGCACAGATACGCAGTATTTT

D gene: NA
clone size: NA
J gene: TRBJ2-3
V gene: TRBV28
CDR3 protein: CASSLGGPSTDTQYF
CDR3 DNA: TGTGCCAGCAGTTTAGGCGGGCCGAGCACAGATACGCAGTATTTT

D gene: NA
clone size: NA
J gene: TRBJ2-2
V gene: TRBV3-1/TRBV3-2
CDR3 protein: CASSQLGHNTGELFF
CDR3 DNA: TGTGCCAGCAGCCAACTAGGACATAACACCGGGGAGCTGTTTTTT

D gene: NA
clone size: NA
J gene: TRBJ1-5
V gene: TRBV5-4
CDR3 protein: CASSPHSNQPQHF
CDR3 DNA: TGTGCCAGCAGCCCACATAGCAATCAGCCCCAGCATTTT

D gene: TRBD2
clone size: NA
J gene: TRBJ2-7
V gene: TRBV28
CDR3 protein: CASSPLSSGSPYF
CDR3 DNA: TGTGCCAGCAGTCCCCTTAGTAGCGGGAGTCCGTACTTC

D gene: NA
clone size: once
J gene: TRBJ1-2
V gene: TRBV9
CDR3 protein: CASSVATQGSYTF
CDR3 DNA: TGTGCCAGCAGCGTAGCTACCCAGGGTAGCTACACCTTC

D gene: NA
clone size: NA
J gene: TRBJ1-1
V gene: TRBV2
CDR3 protein: CASSIFLNTEAFF
CDR3 DNA: TGTGCCAGCAGTATCTTTTTGAACACTGAAGCTTTCTTT

D gene: NA
clone size: NA
J gene: TRBJ1-1
V gene: TRBV6-5
CDR3 protein: CASSLAGRLTEAFF
CDR3 DNA: TGTGCCAGCAGTTTGGCGGGGCGCTTAACTGAAGCTTTCTTT

D gene: TRBD1
clone size: NA
J gene: TRBJ1-2
V gene: TRBV30
CDR3 protein: CAWTPTDRVGYTF
CDR3 DNA: TGTGCCTGGACCCCTACGGACAGGGTCGGCTACACCTTC

D gene: TRBD1
clone size: NA
J gene: TRBJ2-1
V gene: TRBV3-1/TRBV3-2
CDR3 protein: CASSGGDRVVPYNEQFF
CDR3 DNA: TGTGCCAGCAGCGGGGGGGACAGGGTGGTCCCCTACAATGAGCAGTTCTTC

D gene: NA
clone size: NA
J gene: TRBJ2-1
V gene: TRBV11-3
CDR3 protein: CASSAASVGFYNEQFF
CDR3 DNA: TGTGCCAGCAGCGCCGCTAGCGTAGGCTTCTACAATGAGCAGTTCTTC

D gene: TRBD1
clone size: NA
J gene: TRBJ1-5
V gene: TRBV15
CDR3 protein: CATSRGADREFQPQHF
CDR3 DNA: TGTGCCACCAGCAGAGGCGCGGACAGGGAATTTCAGCCCCAGCATTTT

D gene: TRBD1
clone size: few
J gene: TRBJ2-1
V gene: TRBV7-8
CDR3 protein: CASSPRLGQGDEQFF
CDR3 DNA: TGTGCCAGCAGCCCCCGACTTGGACAGGGCGATGAGCAGTTCTTC

D gene: TRBD1
clone size: NA
J gene: TRBJ2-5
V gene: TRBV7-8
CDR3 protein: CASSPFGTGGRETQYF
CDR3 DNA: TGTGCCAGCAGCCCCTTCGGGACAGGGGGCCGGGAGACCCAGTACTTC

D gene: NA
clone size: NA
J gene: TRBJ1-2
V gene: TRBV28
CDR3 protein: CASSFPGGLIYGYTF
CDR3 DNA: TGTGCCAGCAGTTTCCCGGGAGGGTTGATCTATGGCTACACCTTC

D gene: NA
clone size: NA
J gene: TRBJ2-3
V gene: TRBV5-1
CDR3 protein: CASSLAHSADTQYF
CDR3 DNA: TGCGCCAGCAGCTTGGCTCACAGTGCAGATACGCAGTATTTT

D gene: TRBD2
clone size: NA
J gene: TRBJ2-5
V gene: TRBV11-2
CDR3 protein: CASSASGRETQYF
CDR3 DNA: TGTGCCAGCAGCGCGAGCGGGAGAGAGACCCAGTACTTC

D gene: NA
clone size: NA
J gene: TRBJ1-5
V gene: TRBV19
CDR3 protein: CASSSDRNQPQHF
CDR3 DNA: TGTGCCAGTAGTTCCGACAGGAATCAGCCCCAGCATTTT

D gene: TRBD1
clone size: NA
J gene: TRBJ1-6
V gene: TRBV29-1
CDR3 protein: CSVEDLLWGQGAYNSPLHF
CDR3 DNA: TGCAGCGTTGAAGATCTTCTTTGGGGACAGGGGGCCTATAATTCACCCCTCCACTTT

D gene: NA
clone size: NA
J gene: TRBJ2-1
V gene: TRBV7-2
CDR3 protein: CASSFRRTVSSYNEQFF
CDR3 DNA: TGTGCCAGCAGCTTTCGGAGGACAGTCAGCTCCTACAATGAGCAGTTCTTC

D gene: NA
clone size: NA
J gene: TRBJ1-1
V gene: TRBV6-5
CDR3 protein: CASSYSGHGNTEAFF
CDR3 DNA: TGTGCCAGCAGTTACTCGGGACACGGGAACACTGAAGCTTTCTTT

D gene: NA
clone size: NA
J gene: TRBJ2-2
V gene: TRBV18
CDR3 protein: CASSQFTQATGELFF
CDR3 DNA: TGTGCCAGCTCTCAATTTACCCAGGCTACCGGGGAGCTGTTTTTT

D gene: TRBD1
clone size: NA
J gene: TRBJ1-2
V gene: TRBV3-1/TRBV3-2
CDR3 protein: CASSHHDRGGYTF
CDR3 DNA: TGTGCCAGCAGCCACCACGACAGGGGGGGCTACACCTTC

D gene: TRBD2
clone size: few
J gene: TRBJ2-3
V gene: TRBV25-1
CDR3 protein: CASSAVRGGRDTQYF
CDR3 DNA: TGTGCCAGCAGTGCAGTGCGGGGGGGCCGTGATACGCAGTATTTT